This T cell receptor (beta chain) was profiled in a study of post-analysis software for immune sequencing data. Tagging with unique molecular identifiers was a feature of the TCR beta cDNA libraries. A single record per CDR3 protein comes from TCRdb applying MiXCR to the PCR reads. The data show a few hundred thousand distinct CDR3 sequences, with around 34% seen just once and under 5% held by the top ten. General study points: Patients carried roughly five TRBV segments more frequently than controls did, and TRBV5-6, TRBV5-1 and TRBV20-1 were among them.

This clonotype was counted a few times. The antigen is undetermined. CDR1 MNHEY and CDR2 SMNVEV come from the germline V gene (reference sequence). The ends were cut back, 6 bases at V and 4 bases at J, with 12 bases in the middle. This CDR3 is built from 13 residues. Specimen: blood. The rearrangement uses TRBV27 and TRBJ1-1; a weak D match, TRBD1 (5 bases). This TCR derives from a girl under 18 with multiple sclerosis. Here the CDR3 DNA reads TGTGCCAGCAGACCGGGGCCCGGCACTGAAGCTTTCTTT. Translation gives CASRPGPGTEAFF.